This T cell receptor beta chain stems from a study of blood T cell repertoires in COVID-19. Study background: From the United States, Italy and Spain came samples of acute and convalescent COVID-19.

The CDR3 runs 15 residues. V dropped 4 bases and J dropped 4; count of bases not matched to a gene: 4. From germline, CDR1 is SGHTA and CDR2 FQGNSA. As originally analysed: Nucleated cell number was recorded as an estimate derived from reference gene primer amplification. Data came from immunoSEQ multiplex PCR; TCRdb stores just in-frame clones and leaves some out. From that table come the V and J calls and clone size; the DNA was used to work out D and trimming. The table has under 200,000 clones, roughly 90% seen once. This clonotype was obtained from a man aged 18-30 years with active or convalescent COVID-19. Sequencing input: peripheral blood. The chain recombines TRBV7-2 with TRBJ2-1; 10 bases line up with TRBD2. Here the CDR3 reads CASSSTSGIYNEQFF. Here the CDR3 DNA reads TGTGCCAGCAGCTCTACTAGCGGGATTTACAATGAGCAGTTCTTC.